These T cell receptor beta chains were read from a single sample in a study of cytomegalovirus exposure and HLA in healthy donors. Assay: immunoSEQ multiplex PCR; the TCRdb copy retains only in-frame clones and omits some. The sample lists roughly 230,000 clones; 80% to 95% were seen once. The material sequenced was PBMCs. The receptors here all came from a girl aged 2-10 years in good health and CMV-seronegative. CDR3s include the opening cysteine and the closing phenylalanine or tryptophan. D genes are given only for firm matches. Size tells how often a clone was seen (once, few, many) or the class of an expanded clone, and some rows leave it out.

j_call: TRBJ1-5; d_call: -; v_call: TRBV30; clone_size: few; cdr3_nt: TGTGCCTGGAGTCCCGGGAGTCAGCCCCAGCATTTT; cdr3_aa: CAWSPGSQPQHF
j_call: TRBJ1-1; d_call: TRBD1; v_call: TRBV7-2; clone_size: -; cdr3_nt: TGTGCCAGCAGCTCACAGGGGGGTGAAGCTTTCTTT; cdr3_aa: CASSSQGGEAFF
j_call: TRBJ1-1; d_call: -; v_call: TRBV28; clone_size: -; cdr3_nt: TGTGCCAGCAGTTTATGGGGGGGAGCTTTCTTT; cdr3_aa: CASSLWGGAFF
j_call: TRBJ1-5; d_call: -; v_call: TRBV4-1; clone_size: -; cdr3_nt: TGCGCCAGCAGCCAAGTGGGGGCCGGGAATCAGCCCCAGCATTTT; cdr3_aa: CASSQVGAGNQPQHF
j_call: TRBJ1-1; d_call: -; v_call: TRBV4-2; clone_size: -; cdr3_nt: TGTGCCAGCAGCCAAGCGGGGGTGAACACTGAAGCTTTCTTT; cdr3_aa: CASSQAGVNTEAFF
j_call: TRBJ2-7; d_call: -; v_call: TRBV5-1; clone_size: -; cdr3_nt: TGCGCCAGCAGCTTGGAAGTGACAGGCGAGTACGAGCAGTACTTC; cdr3_aa: CASSLEVTGEYEQYF
j_call: TRBJ2-7; d_call: -; v_call: TRBV5-1; clone_size: -; cdr3_nt: TGCGCCAGCAGCTCAGGCTACGAGCAGTACTTC; cdr3_aa: CASSSGYEQYF
j_call: TRBJ2-1; d_call: TRBD2; v_call: TRBV6-4; clone_size: -; cdr3_nt: TGTGCCAGCAGCGGACTAGCGGGGGGGCGACTCAATGAGCAGTTCTTC; cdr3_aa: CASSGLAGGRLNEQFF
j_call: TRBJ2-7; d_call: -; v_call: TRBV11-2; clone_size: once; cdr3_nt: TGTGCCAGCAGCGAGGACAGCTCCTACGAGCAGTACTTC; cdr3_aa: CASSEDSSYEQYF
j_call: TRBJ2-5; d_call: TRBD2; v_call: TRBV11-1; clone_size: -; cdr3_nt: TGTGCCAGCAGCCACGGGACTAGCGGGAGTCCGGGAGTCGGAGAGACCCAGTACTTC; cdr3_aa: CASSHGTSGSPGVGETQYF
j_call: TRBJ2-1; d_call: -; v_call: TRBV30; clone_size: -; cdr3_nt: TGTGCCTGGATCGAACAGCCCTACAATGAGCAGTTCTTC; cdr3_aa: CAWIEQPYNEQFF
j_call: TRBJ2-1; d_call: -; v_call: TRBV10-3; clone_size: -; cdr3_nt: TGTGCCATCAGGATTGGAGCTAGTCCGGCCTACAATGAGCAGTTCTTC; cdr3_aa: CAIRIGASPAYNEQFF
j_call: TRBJ1-5; d_call: -; v_call: TRBV28; clone_size: -; cdr3_nt: TGTGCCAGCAGTCAACGACACCAACTTAGCAATCAGCCCCAGCATTTT; cdr3_aa: CASSQRHQLSNQPQHF
j_call: TRBJ1-1; d_call: -; v_call: TRBV28; clone_size: -; cdr3_nt: TGTGCCAGCAGTTCGACGCGGGGGTACACTGAAGCTTTCTTT; cdr3_aa: CASSSTRGYTEAFF
j_call: TRBJ2-2; d_call: TRBD2; v_call: TRBV19; clone_size: -; cdr3_nt: TGTGCCAGTAGTATAGGCCGGACTAGCTTGGCCGGGGAGCTGTTTTTT; cdr3_aa: CASSIGRTSLAGELFF
j_call: TRBJ1-4; d_call: TRBD1; v_call: TRBV5-1; clone_size: once; cdr3_nt: TGCGCCAGCAGCTTTGGGGACAGGGATAATGAAAAACTGTTTTTT; cdr3_aa: CASSFGDRDNEKLFF
j_call: TRBJ1-3; d_call: -; v_call: TRBV18; clone_size: -; cdr3_nt: TGTGCCAGCTCTCCCAGGGATATGGACACCATATATTTT; cdr3_aa: CASSPRDMDTIYF
j_call: TRBJ2-1; d_call: TRBD2; v_call: TRBV5-1; clone_size: -; cdr3_nt: TGCGCCAGCAGCTTGGTAGGTAGCGGGAGTAATGAGCAGTTCTTC; cdr3_aa: CASSLVGSGSNEQFF
j_call: TRBJ2-7; d_call: -; v_call: TRBV6-5; clone_size: -; cdr3_nt: TGTGCCAGCAGGCACAGGGAAGGGGACTCCTACGAGCAGTACTTC; cdr3_aa: CASRHREGDSYEQYF
j_call: TRBJ1-5; d_call: TRBD1; v_call: TRBV6-5; clone_size: once; cdr3_nt: TGTGCCAGCAGACCCGGGACAGACAGCAATCAGCCCCAGCATTTT; cdr3_aa: CASRPGTDSNQPQHF
j_call: TRBJ2-5; d_call: -; v_call: TRBV29-1; clone_size: -; cdr3_nt: TGCAGCGTTGAATGGGGACTGGCGACCCAGTACTTC; cdr3_aa: CSVEWGLATQYF
j_call: TRBJ2-7; d_call: -; v_call: TRBV11-2; clone_size: -; cdr3_nt: TGTGCCAGCAGCTCCCCGCCGAGCGGACGTTCCTACGAGCAGTACTTC; cdr3_aa: CASSSPPSGRSYEQYF
j_call: TRBJ2-1; d_call: TRBD2; v_call: TRBV9; clone_size: -; cdr3_nt: TGTGCCAGCAGCGTAGAAGCGGGAACGACTAATGAGCAGTTCTTC; cdr3_aa: CASSVEAGTTNEQFF
j_call: TRBJ2-4; d_call: TRBD2; v_call: TRBV5-1; clone_size: -; cdr3_nt: TGCGCCAGCAGCTTGGGACTAGCGGGAGTTACTGCCAAGGACATTCAGTACTTC; cdr3_aa: CASSLGLAGVTAKDIQYF
j_call: TRBJ2-1; d_call: TRBD1; v_call: TRBV7-9; clone_size: -; cdr3_nt: TGTGCCAGCCGCTGGACAGGGATGTACAATGAGCAGTTCTTC; cdr3_aa: CASRWTGMYNEQFF
j_call: TRBJ2-3; d_call: TRBD2; v_call: TRBV19; clone_size: -; cdr3_nt: TGTGCCAGTAGTAAAGATGGGTTTACTAGCGGGGGACTCACAGATACGCAGTATTTT; cdr3_aa: CASSKDGFTSGGLTDTQYF
j_call: TRBJ1-1; d_call: -; v_call: TRBV6-5; clone_size: -; cdr3_nt: TGTGCCAGCAATTACTCGGGGGGGCTGGGCACTGAAGCTTTCTTT; cdr3_aa: CASNYSGGLGTEAFF
j_call: TRBJ2-3; d_call: TRBD1; v_call: TRBV30; clone_size: -; cdr3_nt: TGTGGATATATTGGGGGGACAGGGAAAACAGATACGCAGTATTTT; cdr3_aa: CGYIGGTGKTDTQYF
j_call: TRBJ2-1; d_call: -; v_call: TRBV28; clone_size: -; cdr3_nt: TGTGCCAGCAGTTCCCAGGGGAGGGGGCAGTTCTTC; cdr3_aa: CASSSQGRGQFF
j_call: TRBJ2-3; d_call: TRBD1; v_call: TRBV2; clone_size: -; cdr3_nt: TGTGCCAGCAGTGGGGGACAGGTGATTAGCACAGATACGCAGTATTTT; cdr3_aa: CASSGGQVISTDTQYF
j_call: TRBJ1-2; d_call: -; v_call: TRBV27; clone_size: -; cdr3_nt: TGTGCCAGCAGTTTCTCAAGCGCTAACTATGGCTACACCTTC; cdr3_aa: CASSFSSANYGYTF
j_call: TRBJ2-3; d_call: -; v_call: TRBV7-9; clone_size: -; cdr3_nt: TGTGCCAGCAGCTTAGCTAGGGGGACTAATACGCAGTATTTT; cdr3_aa: CASSLARGTNTQYF
j_call: TRBJ2-4; d_call: TRBD2; v_call: TRBV6-6; clone_size: -; cdr3_nt: TGTGCCAGCAACCCGGTGACTAGCGGAAAAAACATTCAGTACTTC; cdr3_aa: CASNPVTSGKNIQYF
j_call: TRBJ2-7; d_call: TRBD1; v_call: TRBV30; clone_size: -; cdr3_nt: TGTGCCTGGGGGACAGGGGCAAGCTACGAGCAGTACTTC; cdr3_aa: CAWGTGASYEQYF
j_call: TRBJ2-2; d_call: TRBD2; v_call: TRBV4-1; clone_size: -; cdr3_nt: TGCGCCAGCAGAGTTAGCGGGGCCCTAGTCACCGGGGAGCTGTTTTTT; cdr3_aa: CASRVSGALVTGELFF
j_call: TRBJ2-7; d_call: TRBD1; v_call: TRBV6-5; clone_size: -; cdr3_nt: TGTGCCAGCAGAAACGACAGGGCTGGCTACGAGCAGTACTTC; cdr3_aa: CASRNDRAGYEQYF
j_call: TRBJ1-1; d_call: -; v_call: TRBV27; clone_size: -; cdr3_nt: TGTGCCAGCCGCGGGGGATATAACACTGAAGCTTTCTTT; cdr3_aa: CASRGGYNTEAFF
j_call: TRBJ2-5; d_call: TRBD1; v_call: TRBV5-1; clone_size: -; cdr3_nt: TGCGCCAGCAGCCAACAGGGGCCAGTGGAGACCCAGTACTTC; cdr3_aa: CASSQQGPVETQYF
j_call: TRBJ2-1; d_call: TRBD2; v_call: TRBV19; clone_size: few; cdr3_nt: TGTGCCAGTAGTCCCAACGGGGGACTACCTAATGAGCAGTTCTTC; cdr3_aa: CASSPNGGLPNEQFF
j_call: TRBJ2-5; d_call: TRBD2; v_call: TRBV27; clone_size: -; cdr3_nt: TGTGCCAGCAGTCCGGAAGCGGGGGGAGAGGGGACCCAGTACTTC; cdr3_aa: CASSPEAGGEGTQYF
j_call: TRBJ2-7; d_call: TRBD1; v_call: TRBV28; clone_size: -; cdr3_nt: TGTGCCAGCAGTTCTCGACAGGGCCGGAACTACGAGCAGTACTTC; cdr3_aa: CASSSRQGRNYEQYF
j_call: TRBJ1-1; d_call: TRBD1; v_call: TRBV10-3; clone_size: -; cdr3_nt: TGTGCCATCAGTGAGGTCTTTGGACAGGGGGACACTGAAGCTTTCTTT; cdr3_aa: CAISEVFGQGDTEAFF
j_call: TRBJ2-6; d_call: -; v_call: TRBV2; clone_size: -; cdr3_nt: TGTGCCAGCAGTGAGGACTCCATCTCTGGGGCCAACGTCCTGACTTTC; cdr3_aa: CASSEDSISGANVLTF
j_call: TRBJ2-3; d_call: TRBD1; v_call: TRBV30; clone_size: -; cdr3_nt: TGTGCCTGGAGACCGCCCCTTTGGGACAGGGAAACAGATACGCAGTATTTT; cdr3_aa: CAWRPPLWDRETDTQYF
j_call: TRBJ1-3; d_call: -; v_call: TRBV6-6; clone_size: once; cdr3_nt: TGTGCCAGCAGTTATAACAGGGCGGGTGGAAACACCATATATTTT; cdr3_aa: CASSYNRAGGNTIYF
j_call: TRBJ2-3; d_call: -; v_call: TRBV10-3; clone_size: -; cdr3_nt: TGTGCCATCAGTCACAGTGCGACGGGCACAGATACGCAGTATTTT; cdr3_aa: CAISHSATGTDTQYF
j_call: TRBJ1-5; d_call: -; v_call: TRBV7-8; clone_size: -; cdr3_nt: TGTGCCAGCAGCTTCGGCGGTAATAGCAATCAGCCCCAGCATTTT; cdr3_aa: CASSFGGNSNQPQHF
j_call: TRBJ2-3; d_call: TRBD2; v_call: TRBV6-1; clone_size: -; cdr3_nt: TGTGCCAGCAGTCCTCTAGCGGGGGGGCCAGATACGCAGTATTTT; cdr3_aa: CASSPLAGGPDTQYF
j_call: TRBJ2-5; d_call: TRBD1; v_call: TRBV10-2; clone_size: -; cdr3_nt: TGCGCCAGCAGCCCCGGGACAGGGTCATCGGAGACCCAGTACTTC; cdr3_aa: CASSPGTGSSETQYF
j_call: TRBJ1-2; d_call: -; v_call: TRBV18; clone_size: -; cdr3_nt: TGTGCCAGCTCACCACCGTGGACCCAAGTCAGGGGTTGCGGCTACACCTTC; cdr3_aa: CASSPPWTQVRGCGYTF
j_call: TRBJ2-7; d_call: TRBD1; v_call: TRBV2; clone_size: -; cdr3_nt: TGTGCCAGCTCTCGGAAGACAGGGACCTACGAGCAGTACTTC; cdr3_aa: CASSRKTGTYEQYF
j_call: TRBJ1-4; d_call: -; v_call: TRBV4-1; clone_size: -; cdr3_nt: TGCGCCAGCAGCCTGACGGCGGCAACTAATGAAAAACTGTTTTTT; cdr3_aa: CASSLTAATNEKLFF
j_call: TRBJ2-1; d_call: TRBD1; v_call: TRBV11-2; clone_size: -; cdr3_nt: TGTGCCAGCAGCCTTACAGGGGGACTCTACAATGAGCAGTTCTTC; cdr3_aa: CASSLTGGLYNEQFF
j_call: TRBJ1-5; d_call: TRBD1; v_call: TRBV15; clone_size: -; cdr3_nt: TGTGCCACCAGCAGAGATTTGTTGGGACAGGGGAAGCCCCAGCATTTT; cdr3_aa: CATSRDLLGQGKPQHF
j_call: TRBJ2-7; d_call: -; v_call: TRBV18; clone_size: -; cdr3_nt: TGTGCCAGCTCACGCGGGTCTGACTACGAGCAGTACTTC; cdr3_aa: CASSRGSDYEQYF
j_call: TRBJ2-7; d_call: TRBD2; v_call: TRBV15; clone_size: -; cdr3_nt: TGTGCCACCAGCAATCTTGAGCGGGACGGGTACGAGCAGTACTTC; cdr3_aa: CATSNLERDGYEQYF
j_call: TRBJ1-1; d_call: TRBD1; v_call: TRBV6-1; clone_size: -; cdr3_nt: TGTGCCAGCAGTGGCCGGGACAGCCAGCCCCTGTTCTTCCCTGAAGCTTTCTTT; cdr3_aa: CASSGRDSQPLFFPEAFF
j_call: TRBJ1-5; d_call: -; v_call: TRBV6-1; clone_size: -; cdr3_nt: TGTGCCAGCAGTGAAGAACATAGCAATCAGCCCCAGCATTTT; cdr3_aa: CASSEEHSNQPQHF
j_call: TRBJ1-4; d_call: -; v_call: TRBV2; clone_size: -; cdr3_nt: TGTGCCAGGGGTGGAGGGCCGAACTCAACTAATGAAAAACTGTTTTTT; cdr3_aa: CARGGGPNSTNEKLFF
j_call: TRBJ1-5; d_call: TRBD1; v_call: TRBV19; clone_size: -; cdr3_nt: TGTGCCAGTAGTATATCAACAGGGGGAGGCAATCAGCCCCAGCATTTT; cdr3_aa: CASSISTGGGNQPQHF